Listed below are T cell receptor beta chains from one sample, sequenced in a study of cytomegalovirus exposure and HLA in healthy donors. The protocol was immunoSEQ multiplex PCR, while the TCRdb copy is restricted to in-frame clones and leaves out a portion. The sample gives about 73,000 clones, roughly four fifths of which show up once; around 11% is in the top ten. The sequenced material came from PBMCs. These receptors originate from a man aged 70 or older in good health and CMV-seronegative. The CDR3 runs from the conserved cysteine through the conserved F or W. The order of the fields is D gene, J gene, V gene, CDR3 length, clone size, CDR3 DNA, CDR3 protein. A D gene is named only where the DNA matches it firmly. Clone size is stated in some rows and not others, as once, few, many or a class when expanded.

D: -; J: TRBJ2-1; V: TRBV7-3; length: 15; size: -; DNA: TGTGCCAGCAGCTTAGGGGCTTTCGGGGGTGGTGAGCAGTTCTTC; CDR3: CASSLGAFGGGEQFF
D: TRBD2; J: TRBJ2-1; V: TRBV7-2; length: 14; size: -; DNA: TGTGCCAGCAGCGCCTCTAGCGGGAGCTGTGAGCAGTTCTTC; CDR3: CASSASSGSCEQFF
D: TRBD1; J: TRBJ1-3; V: TRBV30; length: 15; size: -; DNA: TGTGCCTGGAGTGCCCTGGGGACAGCCAGAAACACCATATATTTT; CDR3: CAWSALGTARNTIYF
D: -; J: TRBJ1-2; V: TRBV7-9; length: 12; size: -; DNA: TGTTCCAGCTCCGGGTGGAGAACAAGCTACACCTTC; CDR3: CSSSGWRTSYTF
D: TRBD1; J: TRBJ1-6; V: TRBV28; length: 14; size: few; DNA: TGTGCCAGCAACGGCAACAGGGGAATTTCACCCCTCCACTTT; CDR3: CASNGNRGISPLHF
D: -; J: TRBJ1-2; V: TRBV11-2; length: 14; size: -; DNA: TGTGCCAGCACCGAACAGGGTGGGAACTATGGCTACACCTTC; CDR3: CASTEQGGNYGYTF
D: -; J: TRBJ1-3; V: TRBV14; length: 16; size: -; DNA: TGTGCCAGCAGTCCCACTGTCGGACTCTCTGGAAACACCATATATTTT; CDR3: CASSPTVGLSGNTIYF
D: TRBD1; J: TRBJ2-3; V: TRBV30; length: 13; size: -; DNA: TGTGCCTCCGGACAGGGAGGAACAGATACGCAGTATTTT; CDR3: CASGQGGTDTQYF
D: TRBD1; J: TRBJ1-4; V: TRBV27; length: 15; size: few; DNA: TGTGCCAGCAGTTTACTACAGGGGGCAGATGAAAAACTGTTTTTT; CDR3: CASSLLQGADEKLFF
D: -; J: TRBJ2-1; V: TRBV11-2; length: 11; size: -; DNA: TGTGCCAGCAGGCTGTGGGGGCCGGAGTTCTTC; CDR3: CASRLWGPEFF
D: -; J: TRBJ2-2; V: TRBV6-5; length: 15; size: few; DNA: TGTGCCAGCAGTCTACCGGGAGACAACACCGGGGAGCTGTTTTTT; CDR3: CASSLPGDNTGELFF
D: -; J: TRBJ2-7; V: TRBV9; length: 14; size: -; DNA: TGTGCCAGCAGCCTTACCGCGGGACCCTACGAGCAGTACTTC; CDR3: CASSLTAGPYEQYF
D: -; J: TRBJ1-5; V: TRBV19; length: 16; size: -; DNA: TGTGCCAGTAGTATAGGTCAGGGGATAGGCAATCAGCCCCAGCATTTT; CDR3: CASSIGQGIGNQPQHF
D: TRBD1; J: TRBJ1-4; V: TRBV7-9; length: 16; size: -; DNA: TGTGCCAGCAGCCCGCGGACAGGGATGACTAATGAAAAACTGTTTTTT; CDR3: CASSPRTGMTNEKLFF
D: TRBD1; J: TRBJ1-4; V: TRBV19; length: 13; size: -; DNA: TGTGCCAGTAGCGGGGCAGACAGGGCAAAACTGTTTTTT; CDR3: CASSGADRAKLFF
D: TRBD2; J: TRBJ2-1; V: TRBV7-2; length: 13; size: once; DNA: TGTGCCACCCAGCGGGGGGGTGGCAATGAGCAGTTCTTC; CDR3: CATQRGGGNEQFF
D: -; J: TRBJ1-1; V: TRBV6-4; length: 15; size: -; DNA: TGTGCCAGCAAGAACTCATACAGGGAGAACACTGAAGCTTTCTTT; CDR3: CASKNSYRENTEAFF
D: -; J: TRBJ1-4; V: TRBV4-1; length: 15; size: few; DNA: TGCGCCAGCAGCCAACGGGGGGCGGCTAATGAAAAACTGTTTTTT; CDR3: CASSQRGAANEKLFF
D: -; J: TRBJ2-1; V: TRBV4-3; length: 16; size: few; DNA: TGCGCCAGCAGCCAAGATAACAGGGTGTCCTACAATGAGCAGTTCTTC; CDR3: CASSQDNRVSYNEQFF
D: TRBD2; J: TRBJ2-7; V: TRBV5-8; length: 14; size: -; DNA: TGTGCCACCGACCCCGGGAGGCTCTCCTACGAGCAGTACTTC; CDR3: CATDPGRLSYEQYF
D: -; J: TRBJ1-3; V: TRBV28; length: 14; size: -; DNA: TGTGCCAGCACCCTCGGGGAAAGAGGAAACACCATATATTTT; CDR3: CASTLGERGNTIYF
D: TRBD1; J: TRBJ1-6; V: TRBV7-2; length: 14; size: once; DNA: TGTGCCAGCAGCGGGACAGCTGATAATTCACCCCTCCACTTT; CDR3: CASSGTADNSPLHF